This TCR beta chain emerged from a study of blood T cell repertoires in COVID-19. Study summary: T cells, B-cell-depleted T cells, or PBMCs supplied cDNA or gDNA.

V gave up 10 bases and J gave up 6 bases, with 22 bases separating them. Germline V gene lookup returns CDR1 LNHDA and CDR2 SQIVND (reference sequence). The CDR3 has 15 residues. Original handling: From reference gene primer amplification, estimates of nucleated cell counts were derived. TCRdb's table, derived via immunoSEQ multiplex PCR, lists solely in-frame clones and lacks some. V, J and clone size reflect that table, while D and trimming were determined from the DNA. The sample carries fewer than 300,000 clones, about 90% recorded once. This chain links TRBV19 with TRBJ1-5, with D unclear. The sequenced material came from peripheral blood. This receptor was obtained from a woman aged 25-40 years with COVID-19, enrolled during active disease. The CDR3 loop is CATGLVAGASQPQHF. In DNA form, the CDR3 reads TGTGCCACGGGTCTTGTGGCGGGAGCGAGTCAGCCCCAGCATTTT. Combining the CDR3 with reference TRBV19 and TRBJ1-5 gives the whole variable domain DGGITQSPKYLFRKEGQNVTLSCEQNLNHDAMYWYRQDPGQGLRLIYYSQIVNDFQKGDIAEGYSVSREKKESFPLTVTSAQKNPTAFYLCATGLVAGASQPQHFGDGTRLSIL.